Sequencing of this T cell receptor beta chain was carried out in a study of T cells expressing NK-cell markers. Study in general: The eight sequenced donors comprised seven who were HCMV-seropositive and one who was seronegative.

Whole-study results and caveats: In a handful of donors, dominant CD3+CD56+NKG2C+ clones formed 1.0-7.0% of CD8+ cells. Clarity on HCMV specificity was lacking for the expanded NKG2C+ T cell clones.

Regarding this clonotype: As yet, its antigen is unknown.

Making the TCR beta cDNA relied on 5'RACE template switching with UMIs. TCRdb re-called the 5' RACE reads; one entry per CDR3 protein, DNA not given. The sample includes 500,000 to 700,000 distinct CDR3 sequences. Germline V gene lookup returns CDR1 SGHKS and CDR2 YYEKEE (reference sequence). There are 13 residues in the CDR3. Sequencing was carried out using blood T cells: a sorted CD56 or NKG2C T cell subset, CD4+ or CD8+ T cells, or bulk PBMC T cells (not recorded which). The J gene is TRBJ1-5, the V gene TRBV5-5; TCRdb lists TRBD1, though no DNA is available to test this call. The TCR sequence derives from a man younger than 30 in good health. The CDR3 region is CASTTGPNQPQHF.